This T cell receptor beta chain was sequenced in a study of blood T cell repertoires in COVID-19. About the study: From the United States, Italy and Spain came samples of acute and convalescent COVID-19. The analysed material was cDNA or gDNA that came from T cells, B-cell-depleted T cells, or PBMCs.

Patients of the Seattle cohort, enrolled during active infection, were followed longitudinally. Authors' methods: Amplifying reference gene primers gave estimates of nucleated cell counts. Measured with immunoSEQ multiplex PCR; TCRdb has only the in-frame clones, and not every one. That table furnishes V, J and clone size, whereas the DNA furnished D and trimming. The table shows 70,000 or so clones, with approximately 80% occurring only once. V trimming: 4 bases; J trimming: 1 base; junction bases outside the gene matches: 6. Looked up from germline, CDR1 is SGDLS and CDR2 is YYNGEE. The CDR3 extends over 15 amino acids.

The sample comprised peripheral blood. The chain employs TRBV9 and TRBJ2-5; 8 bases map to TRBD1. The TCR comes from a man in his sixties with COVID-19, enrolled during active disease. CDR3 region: CASSPGDRSQETQYF. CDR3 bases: TGTGCCAGCAGCCCCGGGGACAGGAGCCAAGAGACCCAGTACTTC.